The sequence of this T cell receptor beta chain was determined in a study of immune cell composition in non-small cell lung cancer. The table came from immunoSEQ multiplex PCR; TCRdb's copy has only in-frame clones and leaves some out. The sample comprises roughly 3,000 clones, about 83% of which are singletons, and around 12% rests with the top ten. Normal lung was sampled as far from the tumour as possible, at least 3 cm. Genomic DNA came from frozen unsorted single-cell suspensions. This clone was detected only once. The CDR3 is 12 residues long. V was shortened by 4 bases and J by 5 bases, with 10 bases between the two germline ends. In germline, CDR1 is SGHRS, CDR2 YFSETQ.

Sequenced: non-adjacent lung tissue. The chain employs TRBV5-1 and TRBJ2-7; D is uncertain. The sequence was collected from a human donor with non-small cell lung cancer. CDR3 coding DNA: TGCGCCAGCAGCGCTGAGGTGGACGAGCAGTACTTC. Its protein is CASSAEVDEQYF.